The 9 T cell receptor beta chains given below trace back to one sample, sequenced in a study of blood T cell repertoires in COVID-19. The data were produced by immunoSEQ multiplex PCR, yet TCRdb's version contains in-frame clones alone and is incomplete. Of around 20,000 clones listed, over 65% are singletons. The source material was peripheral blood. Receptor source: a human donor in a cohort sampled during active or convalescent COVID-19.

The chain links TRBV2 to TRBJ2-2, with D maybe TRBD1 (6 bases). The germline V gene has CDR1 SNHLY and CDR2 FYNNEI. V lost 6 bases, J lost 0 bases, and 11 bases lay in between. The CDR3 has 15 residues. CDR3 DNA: TGTGCCAGCAGGCCCAGGGGCTCGAACACCGGGGAGCTGTTTTTT. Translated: CASRPRGSNTGELFF.

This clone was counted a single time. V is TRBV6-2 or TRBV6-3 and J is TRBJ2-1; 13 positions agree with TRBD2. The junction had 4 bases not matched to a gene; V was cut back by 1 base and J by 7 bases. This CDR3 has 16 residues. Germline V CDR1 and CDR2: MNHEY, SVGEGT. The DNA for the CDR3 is TGTGCCAGCAGTTACTTACTAGCGGGGGGGCGGAATGAGCAGTTCTTC. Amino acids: CASSYLLAGGRNEQFF.

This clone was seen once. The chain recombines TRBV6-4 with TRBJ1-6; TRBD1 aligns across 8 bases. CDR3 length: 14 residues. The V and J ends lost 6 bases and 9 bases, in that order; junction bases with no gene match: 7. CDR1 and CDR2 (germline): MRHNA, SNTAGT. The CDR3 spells CASSATGGGSPLHF. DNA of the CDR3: TGTGCCAGCAGCGCAACAGGGGGAGGTTCACCCCTCCACTTT.

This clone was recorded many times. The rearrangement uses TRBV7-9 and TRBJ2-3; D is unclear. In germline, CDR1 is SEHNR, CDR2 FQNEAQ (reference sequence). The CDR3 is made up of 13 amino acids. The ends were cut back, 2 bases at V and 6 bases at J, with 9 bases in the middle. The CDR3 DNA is TGTGCCAGCAGCTTAAATAGTTTGGATACGCAGTATTTT. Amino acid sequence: CASSLNSLDTQYF.

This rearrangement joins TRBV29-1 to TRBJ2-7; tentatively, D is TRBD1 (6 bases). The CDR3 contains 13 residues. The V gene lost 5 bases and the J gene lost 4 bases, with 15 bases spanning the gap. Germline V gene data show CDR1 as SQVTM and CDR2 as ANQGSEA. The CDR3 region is CSVLGATAYEQYF. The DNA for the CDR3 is TGCAGCGTTTTGGGGGCGACGGCATACGAGCAGTACTTC.

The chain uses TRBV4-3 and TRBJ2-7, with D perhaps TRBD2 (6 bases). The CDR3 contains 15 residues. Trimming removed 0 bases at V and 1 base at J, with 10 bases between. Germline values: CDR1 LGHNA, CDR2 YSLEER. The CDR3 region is CASSQEGSGSYEQYF. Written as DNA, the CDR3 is TGCGCCAGCAGCCAAGAAGGTAGCGGATCCTACGAGCAGTACTTC.

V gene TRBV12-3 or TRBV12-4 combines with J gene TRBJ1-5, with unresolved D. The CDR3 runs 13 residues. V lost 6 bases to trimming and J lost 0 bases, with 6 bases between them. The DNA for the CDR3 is TGTGCCAGCAGCCAGAATAGCAATCAGCCCCAGCATTTT. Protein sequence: CASSQNSNQPQHF.

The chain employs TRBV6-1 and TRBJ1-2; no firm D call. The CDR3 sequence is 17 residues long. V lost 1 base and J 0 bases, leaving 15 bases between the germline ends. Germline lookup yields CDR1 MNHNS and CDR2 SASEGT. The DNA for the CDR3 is TGTGCCAGCAGTGAAGGGGCCAGGTCCCAATCTAACTATGGCTACACCTTC. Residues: CASSEGARSQSNYGYTF.

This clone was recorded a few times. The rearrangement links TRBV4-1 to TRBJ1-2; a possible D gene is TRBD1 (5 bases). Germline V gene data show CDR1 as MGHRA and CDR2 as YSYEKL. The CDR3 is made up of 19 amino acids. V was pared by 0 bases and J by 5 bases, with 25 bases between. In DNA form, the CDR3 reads TGCGCCAGCAGCCAAGATGTCGGGGGGATGAGCTATCAACTTTATGGCTACACCTTC. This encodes CASSQDVGGMSYQLYGYTF.